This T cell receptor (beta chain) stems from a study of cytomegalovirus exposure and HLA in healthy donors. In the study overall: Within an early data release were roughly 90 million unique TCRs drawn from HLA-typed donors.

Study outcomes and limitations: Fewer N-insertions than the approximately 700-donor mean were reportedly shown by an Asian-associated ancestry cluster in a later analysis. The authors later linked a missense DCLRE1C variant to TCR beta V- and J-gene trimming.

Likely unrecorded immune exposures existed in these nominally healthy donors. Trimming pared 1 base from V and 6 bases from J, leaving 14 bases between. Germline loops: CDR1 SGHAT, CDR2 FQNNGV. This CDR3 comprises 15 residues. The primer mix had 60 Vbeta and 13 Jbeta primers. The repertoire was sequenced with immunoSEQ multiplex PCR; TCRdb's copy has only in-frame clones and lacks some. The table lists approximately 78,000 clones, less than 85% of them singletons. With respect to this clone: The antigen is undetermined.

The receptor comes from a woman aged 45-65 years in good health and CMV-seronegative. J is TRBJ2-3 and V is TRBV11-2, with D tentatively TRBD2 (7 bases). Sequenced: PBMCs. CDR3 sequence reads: CASSLGGGQGDTQYF. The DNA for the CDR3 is TGTGCCAGCAGCTTAGGCGGGGGCCAAGGCGATACGCAGTATTTT.